The present entry profiles one T cell receptor beta chain with its context. Measured with immunoSEQ multiplex PCR; TCRdb has only the in-frame clones, and not every one. The table shows about 330,000 clones, with 80% to 90% occurring only once. The CDR3 sequence is 14 residues long. V shed 5 bases, J shed 1 base, and the junction held 1 base outside the gene matches. Germline V gives CDR1 SGHTA, CDR2 FQGTGA. These data originate in a study of blood T cell repertoires in COVID-19. Participants were aged roughly 18 to 100 years from about two dozen US areas. The study assigned cohorts using participant-reported clinical history.

The rearrangement uses TRBV7-3 and TRBJ2-1, with 8 nucleotides matching TRBD2. The sequenced sample was PBMCs or T cells enriched from blood (not recorded which). The TCR sequence derives from a woman in her late teens or twenties who had recovered from COVID-19. CDR3 sequence reads: CASSPSGSYNEQFF. The CDR3 DNA reads as TGTGCCAGCAGCCCTAGCGGGTCCTACAATGAGCAGTTCTTC.